This TCR beta chain appears in the sequencing data of a study of T cell responses to AZD1222 COVID-19 vaccine. Sequencing used immunoSEQ multiplex PCR; TCRdb keeps in-frame clones, though not all of them. This sample yields approximately 94,000 clones, of which 88% are seen a single time; roughly 2% belongs to the top ten. Germline trimming cut 7 bases from V and 4 bases from J; bases unmatched to any gene: 8. This CDR3 contains 15 residues. Germline-derived CDR1 and CDR2 are SEHNR and FQNEAQ (reference sequence). This receptor was identified in an adult in good health. This chain connects TRBV7-9 to TRBJ2-3, with 10 bases aligning to TRBD2. This specimen was peripheral blood, taken on day 0 of AZD1222 vaccination. The CDR3 reads CASTPPLAGADTQYF. The CDR3 region has the DNA TGTGCCAGCACCCCACCCCTAGCGGGAGCAGATACGCAGTATTTT.